This is a list of T cell receptor beta chains from one sample in a study of blood T cell repertoires in COVID-19. Profiled with immunoSEQ multiplex PCR; TCRdb holds only in-frame clones, not every one. Here the sample spans about 43,000 clones, more than 80% being singletons. Sequenced input: peripheral blood. Every receptor here comes from a man aged 55-75 years with active COVID-19. Each CDR3 is given with its conserved first and last residue. The D gene is left open where the match is weak. A clone size is listed for some rows: how often the clone was seen (once, few, many), or a class if it is expanded.

TRBJ1-2 | TRBV11-3 | TRBD1 | NA | TGTGCCAGCAGCCCGCTACAGGGGCTCCCTACTAACTATGGCTACACCTTC | CASSPLQGLPTNYGYTF
TRBJ2-7 | TRBV19 | TRBD1 | NA | TGTGCCAGTGCGGGACAGGGGAGGTACGAGCAGTACTTC | CASAGQGRYEQYF
TRBJ1-2 | TRBV6-2/TRBV6-3 | NA | NA | TGTGCCAGCAGTTCGAGACAGGCGGCTAACTATGGCTACACCTTC | CASSSRQAANYGYTF
TRBJ2-7 | TRBV6-6 | NA | NA | TGTGCCTGCTGTCCCGGGGGTAACTACGAGCAGTACTTC | CACCPGGNYEQYF
TRBJ2-2 | TRBV7-6 | TRBD2 | NA | TGTGCCAGCAGCTTAGTACAGCCTGGACTAGCCGAGAACACCGGGGAGCTGTTTTTT | CASSLVQPGLAENTGELFF
TRBJ1-1 | TRBV18 | NA | NA | TGTGCCAGCTCACCTTCCCGGGGCACTGAAGCTTTCTTT | CASSPSRGTEAFF
TRBJ1-1 | TRBV6-5 | NA | NA | TGTGCCAGCAGTAGGACAGAGAACACTGAAGCTTTCTTT | CASSRTENTEAFF
TRBJ1-1 | TRBV19 | NA | NA | TGTGCCAGTAGTATCGACATGCGCACTGAAGCTTTCTTT | CASSIDMRTEAFF
TRBJ2-1 | TRBV6-5 | NA | NA | TGTGCCAGCATGGCACAGATCGGGAACGTGGAGCAGTTCTTC | CASMAQIGNVEQFF
TRBJ2-1 | TRBV27 | NA | NA | TGTGCCAGCAGTTGGGGGGTGGTTTCGGGCTCCTACAATGAGCAGTTCTTC | CASSWGVVSGSYNEQFF
TRBJ1-1 | TRBV18 | NA | NA | TGTGCCAGCTCACCACGGACAGAGCCCACTGAAGCTTTCTTT | CASSPRTEPTEAFF
TRBJ2-2 | TRBV19 | TRBD2 | NA | TGTGCCAGTAGTATCGGGGCTAGCGGGAGTAGGGAGCTGTTTTTT | CASSIGASGSRELFF
TRBJ2-5 | TRBV28 | NA | NA | TGTGCCAGCAGTTTATCGGCAGGGGGAGGTGAGACCCAGTACTTC | CASSLSAGGGETQYF
TRBJ1-1 | TRBV7-2 | TRBD1 | NA | TGTGCCAGCAGCAGACAGGGGGTTGGCACTGAAGCTTTCTTT | CASSRQGVGTEAFF
TRBJ1-6 | TRBV6-6 | TRBD1 | NA | TGTGCCAGCAGTCCGGGACAGACGTATAATTCACCCCTCCACTTT | CASSPGQTYNSPLHF
TRBJ1-2 | TRBV18 | NA | NA | TGTGCCAGCTCAAAGGACAGAGACTATGGCTACACCTTC | CASSKDRDYGYTF
TRBJ2-1 | TRBV19 | TRBD2 | once | TGTGCCAGTAGTATAGTCGCCGGGACTAGCGGGATCAATGAGCAGTTCTTC | CASSIVAGTSGINEQFF
TRBJ1-5 | TRBV7-8 | NA | NA | TGTGCCAGCAGCTTAGGCGGGGGTGGGGGGAACAATCAGCCCCAGCATTTT | CASSLGGGGGNNQPQHF
TRBJ1-5 | TRBV28 | NA | NA | TGTGCCAGCAGTTCCCAGGGGATTCGCAATCAGCCCCAGCATTTT | CASSSQGIRNQPQHF
TRBJ2-2 | TRBV27 | NA | NA | TGTGCCAGCGGACCCCCCCAGGGGCCTTACACCGGGGAGCTGTTTTTT | CASGPPQGPYTGELFF
TRBJ1-4 | TRBV6-5 | NA | NA | TGTGCCAGCAGTTACAGGGGTGGCAGTAATGAAAAACTGTTTTTT | CASSYRGGSNEKLFF
TRBJ1-5 | TRBV10-2 | NA | NA | TGCGCCAGCACCGGTTATTCTGGCAATCAGCCCCAGCATTTT | CASTGYSGNQPQHF
TRBJ2-7 | TRBV7-3 | NA | NA | TGTGCCAGCAGCTACGACCCAGGGTCCAGCGAGCAGTACTTC | CASSYDPGSSEQYF
TRBJ2-7 | TRBV18 | NA | NA | TGTGCCAGCTCTCCCGGGACTGGAGACTACGAGCAGTACTTC | CASSPGTGDYEQYF
TRBJ1-2 | TRBV10-2 | NA | NA | TGCGCCAGCAGTGAGTCGGGAGGGGCCTATGGCTACACCTTC | CASSESGGAYGYTF
TRBJ1-3 | TRBV24-1 | NA | NA | TGTGCCACCAGTGGTAAACCGGGGGAGGGACCCTCTGGAAACACCATATATTTT | CATSGKPGEGPSGNTIYF
TRBJ2-7 | TRBV6-1 | NA | NA | TGTGCCAGCAGTGAGACAGGGGAGGGATACGAGCAGTACTTC | CASSETGEGYEQYF
TRBJ2-7 | TRBV27 | NA | NA | TGTGCCAGCAGTAACCCTAGCGCTGGGAGCTCCTACGAGCAGTACTTC | CASSNPSAGSSYEQYF
TRBJ1-6 | TRBV5-1 | TRBD1 | NA | TGCGCCAGCAGCCAAACAGGGGCCATTAGCAATTCACCCCTCCACTTT | CASSQTGAISNSPLHF
TRBJ2-2 | TRBV25-1 | TRBD2 | NA | TGTGCCAGCAGCTTTACTAGCGGGAGTTGGTTTTTT | CASSFTSGSWFF
TRBJ2-7 | TRBV19 | NA | NA | TGTGCCAGTAGTATTAGGCCAGGGACATCCTACGAGCAGTACTTC | CASSIRPGTSYEQYF
TRBJ2-6 | TRBV29-1 | NA | NA | TGCAGCGTTGTTAGCTCTGGGGCCAACGTCCTGACTTTC | CSVVSSGANVLTF
TRBJ2-7 | TRBV28 | NA | NA | TGTGCCAGCAGTTTCGCAGTCTCCTACGAGCAGTACTTC | CASSFAVSYEQYF
TRBJ2-2 | TRBV19 | TRBD1 | NA | TGTGCCAGTAGTTTGGGACAGGGGCCCGGGGAGCTGTTTTTT | CASSLGQGPGELFF
TRBJ1-2 | TRBV6-1 | NA | NA | TGTGCCAGCAGTGAGCCAGGGCAAAGCTATGGCTACACCTTC | CASSEPGQSYGYTF
TRBJ1-1 | TRBV28 | NA | NA | TGTGCCACCAGACAGACTACCTTTGAAGCTTTCTTT | CATRQTTFEAFF
TRBJ2-3 | TRBV7-3 | NA | NA | TGTGCCAGCAGCTCCATTGGGAGTACAGATACGCAGTATTTT | CASSSIGSTDTQYF
TRBJ1-2 | TRBV18 | NA | once | TGTGCCAGCTCACGTGATCAGAATGGCTACACCTTC | CASSRDQNGYTF
TRBJ1-4 | TRBV4-3 | NA | NA | TGCGCCAGCAGCGTATATGAGGCCGGCGGTGAAAAACTGTTTTTT | CASSVYEAGGEKLFF
TRBJ2-5 | TRBV15 | NA | NA | TGTGCCACCACCACACAGGAGACACAAGAGACCCAGTACTTC | CATTTQETQETQYF
TRBJ2-1 | TRBV7-8 | TRBD2 | NA | TGTGCCAGCAGCTCCGGACTAGCGCGCTCCTACAATGAGCAGTTCTTC | CASSSGLARSYNEQFF
TRBJ1-6 | TRBV9 | NA | NA | TGTGCCAGCAGCGTTGGGGTGACAGAGTCTTATAATTCACCCCTCCACTTT | CASSVGVTESYNSPLHF
TRBJ2-5 | TRBV5-1 | TRBD2 | NA | TGCGCCAGCAGCGAGGGACTAGCGGGACTAATTGAAGAGACCCAGTACTTC | CASSEGLAGLIEETQYF
TRBJ2-2 | TRBV24-1 | NA | NA | TGTGCCACCGAGAGGATCGCGAACACCGGGGAGCTGTTTTTT | CATERIANTGELFF
TRBJ2-5 | TRBV6-2/TRBV6-3 | TRBD2 | NA | TGTGCCAGCACCCCGCGGGGGGCGGGGCTCCAAGAGACCCAGTACTTC | CASTPRGAGLQETQYF
TRBJ2-7 | TRBV4-3 | TRBD1 | NA | TGCGCCAGCAGCGCCGGGACAGGGGCCTACGAGCAGTACTTC | CASSAGTGAYEQYF
TRBJ2-7 | TRBV6-2/TRBV6-3 | NA | NA | TGTGCCAGCAGTTACTCACTCGGGGACGAGCAGTACTTC | CASSYSLGDEQYF
TRBJ2-7 | TRBV29-1 | NA | few | TGCAGCGTTGAAGGTGGAGGGGCCGAGCAGTACTTC | CSVEGGGAEQYF
TRBJ2-7 | TRBV5-1 | NA | NA | TGCGCCAGCAGCTTGGCCTACCGGCTGGCGGGATTAGTCTCCGAGCAGTACTTC | CASSLAYRLAGLVSEQYF
TRBJ2-7 | TRBV9 | NA | NA | TGTGCCAGCAGCGTAGGCGAGGGGACTTCCTACGAGCAGTACTTC | CASSVGEGTSYEQYF
TRBJ2-3 | TRBV2 | TRBD2 | few | TGTGCCAGCAGTGTGGGAGTGGGGGAGGGAGATACGCAGTATTTT | CASSVGVGEGDTQYF